The present T cell receptor beta chain was sequenced within a study of CD8+ T cells in alopecia areata. Study-level information: Treated patients took oral tofacitinib at 5 to 10 mg twice daily. Points from the study as a whole: Greater clonality was observed in lesional scalp samples, especially alopecia totalis/universalis, versus normal scalp.

This clone was observed once. The antigen remains unidentified. In each case, RNA was isolated and then reverse transcribed into cDNA as the sequencing template. Sequencing used immunoSEQ multiplex PCR; TCRdb keeps in-frame clones, though not all of them. The sample holds 110,000 to 150,000 clones, around 51% seen once. This clonotype was obtained from a human donor with alopecia areata. The sample consisted of CD4+ T cells sorted from blood, taken at week 0.

The CDR3 DNA is TGTGCCAGCAGTCCCCCCCGATCTGGCTACACCTTC. Its protein product is CASSPPRSGYTF. The chain links TRBV27 to TRBJ1-2; D remains ambiguous. The CDR3 has 12 amino acids. The V and J ends lost 5 bases and 7 bases respectively, with 11 bases between them. Germline V gives CDR1 MNHEY, CDR2 SMNVEV (reference sequence).